This T cell receptor beta chain derives from a study of neurological immune-mediated disorders. Whole-study results and caveats: Expanded clones shared no identical CDR3 amino acid sequences across subjects, which suggested private TCR-beta repertoires in all groups.

5'RACE employing 10-nucleotide random UMIs yielded the cDNA. TCRdb called the 5' RACE reads again in MiXCR, with one record for every CDR3 protein. The table has roughly 60,000 distinct CDR3 sequences, around 3.4% seen once. The CDR3 covers 14 residues. V lost 5 bases, J lost 2 bases, and 12 bases lay in between. Germline CDR1 is MNHEY and CDR2 is SVGAGI. This clonotype came up many times. Its antigen is unknown. Unsorted libraries were prepared from 2 million PBMCs that had been stored at -80 C. The clonotype was recovered from a woman aged 30 to 39 with multiple sclerosis. This sequence joins TRBV6-5 and TRBJ1-2, with TRBD1 as a possible D gene (6 bases). Input material: PBMCs. CDR3 in DNA: TGTGCCAGCAGTGACCGGACAGTCAACTATGGCTACACCTTC. Translation gives CASSDRTVNYGYTF.